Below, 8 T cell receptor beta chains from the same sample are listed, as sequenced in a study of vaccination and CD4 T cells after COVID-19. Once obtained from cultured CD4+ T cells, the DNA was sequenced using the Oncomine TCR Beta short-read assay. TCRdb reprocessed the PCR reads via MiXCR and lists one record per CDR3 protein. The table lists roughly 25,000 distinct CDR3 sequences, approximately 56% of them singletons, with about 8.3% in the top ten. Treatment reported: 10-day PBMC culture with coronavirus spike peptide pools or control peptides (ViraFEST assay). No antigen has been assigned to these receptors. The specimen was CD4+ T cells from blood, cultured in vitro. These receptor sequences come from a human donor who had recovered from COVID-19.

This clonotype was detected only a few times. The CDR3: CSASSRDRGPANYGYTF. The CDR3 coding sequence is TGCAGTGCCTCCTCCCGGGACAGGGGGCCAGCTAACTATGGCTACACCTTC. V is TRBV20-1 and J is TRBJ1-2, with 12 bases lining up with TRBD1. Germline CDR1 reads DFQATT; CDR2 reads SNEGSKA (reference sequence). Trimming at V came to 6 bases and at J to 0 bases, leaving 11 bases not matched to a gene. This CDR3 has 17 residues.

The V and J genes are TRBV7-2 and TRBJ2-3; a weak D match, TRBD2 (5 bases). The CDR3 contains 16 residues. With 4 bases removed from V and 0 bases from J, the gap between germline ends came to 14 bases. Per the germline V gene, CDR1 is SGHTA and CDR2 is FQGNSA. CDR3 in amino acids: CASSSRGHGSTDTQYF. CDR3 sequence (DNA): TGTGCCAGCAGCTCACGGGGTCACGGGAGCACAGATACGCAGTATTTT.

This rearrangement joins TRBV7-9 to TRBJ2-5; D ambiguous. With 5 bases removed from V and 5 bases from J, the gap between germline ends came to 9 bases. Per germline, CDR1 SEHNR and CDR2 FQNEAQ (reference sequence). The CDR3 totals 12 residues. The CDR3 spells CASSPLQETQYF. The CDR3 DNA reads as TGTGCCAGCAGCCCTTTGCAGGAGACCCAGTACTTC.

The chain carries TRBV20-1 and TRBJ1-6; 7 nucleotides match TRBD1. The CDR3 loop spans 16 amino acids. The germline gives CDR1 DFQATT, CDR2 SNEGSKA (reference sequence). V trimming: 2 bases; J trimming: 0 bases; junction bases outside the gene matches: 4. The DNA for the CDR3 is TGCAGTGCTAGACAGGGGGGGAGCTCCTATAATTCACCCCTCCACTTT. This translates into CSARQGGSSYNSPLHF.

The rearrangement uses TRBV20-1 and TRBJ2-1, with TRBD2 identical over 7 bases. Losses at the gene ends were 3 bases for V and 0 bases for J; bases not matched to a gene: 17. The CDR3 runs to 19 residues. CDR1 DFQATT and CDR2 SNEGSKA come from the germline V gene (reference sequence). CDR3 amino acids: CSASGTSGNFPSSYNEQFF. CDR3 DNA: TGCAGTGCTAGTGGTACCAGCGGGAATTTCCCGAGCTCCTACAATGAGCAGTTCTTC.

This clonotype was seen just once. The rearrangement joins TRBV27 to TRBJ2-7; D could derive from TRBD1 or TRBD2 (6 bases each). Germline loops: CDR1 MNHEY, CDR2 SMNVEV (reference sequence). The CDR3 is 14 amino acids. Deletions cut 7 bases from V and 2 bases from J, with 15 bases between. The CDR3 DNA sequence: TGTGCCAGCACCTCCACCGGGGGCCCCTACGAGCAGTACTTC. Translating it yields CASTSTGGPYEQYF.

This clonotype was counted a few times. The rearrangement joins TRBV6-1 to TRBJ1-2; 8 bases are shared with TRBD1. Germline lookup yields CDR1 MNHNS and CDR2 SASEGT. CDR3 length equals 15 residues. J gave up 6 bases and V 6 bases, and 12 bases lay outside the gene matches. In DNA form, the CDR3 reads TGTGCCAGCAGATTAGATTCAGGGGGCAGGAATGGCTACACCTTC. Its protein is CASRLDSGGRNGYTF.

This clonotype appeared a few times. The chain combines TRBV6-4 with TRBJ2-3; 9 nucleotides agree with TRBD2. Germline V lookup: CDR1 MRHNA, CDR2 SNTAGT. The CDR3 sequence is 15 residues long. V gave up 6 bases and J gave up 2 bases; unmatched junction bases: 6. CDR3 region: CASSERLADTDTQYF. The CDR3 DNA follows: TGTGCCAGCAGCGAGAGACTAGCGGACACAGATACGCAGTATTTT.